One and the same sample provided the 2 T cell receptor beta chains below, sequenced in a study of T cell repertoires in aging, cancer and after chemotherapy. A mixed TRB-A/B primer pool amplified rearranged TRB by multiplex touch-down PCR. Each CDR3 protein gets one entry after TCRdb re-called the multiplex PCR reads with MiXCR. Of 15,000 to 20,000 distinct CDR3 sequences listed, about two fifths were seen once; the top ten hold over 15%. Amplification of TCR beta used genomic DNA extracted from peripheral blood. The sequencing sample was made of blood. The receptors shown here come from a human donor with a solid tumor.

This chain connects TRBV12-3 or TRBV12-4 to TRBJ2-1; 11 bases agree with TRBD2. Unmatched junction bases numbered 11, after V lost 3 bases and J lost 4 bases. The CDR3 runs to 18 residues. CDR3 sequence (DNA): TGTGCCAGCAGTTTTGTGACTAGCGGGGTTTATAAGTACAATGAGCAGTTCTTC. It specifies CASSFVTSGVYKYNEQFF.

Relative to its sample, this clonotype is medium-sized. Here the CDR3 reads CSVVLAGGEDTQYF. The CDR3 DNA reads TGCAGCGTTGTACTAGCGGGGGGAGAGGATACGCAGTATTTT. The chain recombines TRBV29-1 with TRBJ2-3; the match to TRBD2 covers 12 bases. The germline V gene has CDR1 SQVTM and CDR2 ANQGSEA. Trimming at V came to 4 bases and at J to 6 bases, leaving 5 bases not matched to a gene. This CDR3 comprises 14 residues.